This T cell receptor beta chain was observed in a study of cytomegalovirus exposure and HLA in healthy donors. The PCR contained 60 Vbeta and 13 Jbeta primers. Produced via immunoSEQ multiplex PCR; TCRdb's table is partial and in-frame only. The table includes under 140,000 clones, 76% detected once. After removal of 3 bases from V and 2 bases from J, the junction contained 4 bases not matched to a gene. There are 16 residues in the CDR3. Germline V gives CDR1 MDHEN, CDR2 SYDVKM. This clonotype originated in a man between 25 and 39 years old in good health and CMV-seropositive. Material: PBMCs. The chain employs TRBV28 and TRBJ2-5; 12 nucleotides line up with TRBD2. The CDR3 here is CASSFGLAGQQETQYF. Here the CDR3 DNA reads TGTGCCAGCAGTTTCGGACTAGCGGGGCAACAAGAGACCCAGTACTTC.